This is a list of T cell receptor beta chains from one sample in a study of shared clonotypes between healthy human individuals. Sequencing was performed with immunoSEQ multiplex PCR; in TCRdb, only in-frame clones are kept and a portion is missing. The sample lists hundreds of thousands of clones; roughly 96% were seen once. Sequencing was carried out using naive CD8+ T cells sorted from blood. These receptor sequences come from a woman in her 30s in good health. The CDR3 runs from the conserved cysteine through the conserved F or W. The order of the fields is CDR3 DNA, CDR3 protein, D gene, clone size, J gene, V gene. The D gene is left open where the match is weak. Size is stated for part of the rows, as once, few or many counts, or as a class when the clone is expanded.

TGTGCCAGCAGCCTTAGCGGAGCGAACCAAGAGACCCAGTACTTC | CASSLSGANQETQYF | . | . | TRBJ2-5 | TRBV5-4
TGTGCCAGCAGCTCCAGGGGGTCCTACGAGCAGTACTTC | CASSSRGSYEQYF | TRBD1 | . | TRBJ2-7 | TRBV11-2
TGTGCCAGCAGCCGCCTGGGACGGACAGATACGCAGTATTTT | CASSRLGRTDTQYF | . | . | TRBJ2-3 | TRBV5-4
TGTGCCAGCAGCGTAGATCTAGCGGGAGTATGGACAGATACGCAGTATTTT | CASSVDLAGVWTDTQYF | TRBD2 | . | TRBJ2-3 | TRBV9
TGCGCCAGCAGTGAGTTTCCCGGGACAGGGAATCAGCCCCAGCATTTT | CASSEFPGTGNQPQHF | TRBD1 | . | TRBJ1-5 | TRBV10-2
TGTGCCAGCAGCTTCAACAGGGTGGAACAGCCCCAGCATTTT | CASSFNRVEQPQHF | . | . | TRBJ1-5 | TRBV5-6
TGTGCCAGCAGTGAATCTGGGGCTGGGGCACCCCTCCACTTT | CASSESGAGAPLHF | . | . | TRBJ1-6 | TRBV2
TGTGCCAGCAGTGAATTAACAGGGGCGGATGGCTACACCTTC | CASSELTGADGYTF | TRBD1 | . | TRBJ1-2 | TRBV2
TGTGCCAGCAGCCCAGGATTCTACGAGCAGTACTTC | CASSPGFYEQYF | . | . | TRBJ2-7 | TRBV7-6
TGCAGCGTTGTTAGGCAGGGGGCGCGCTACACCTTC | CSVVRQGARYTF | TRBD1 | . | TRBJ1-2 | TRBV29-1
TGTGCCAGCAGTTACTCAGAAGGCTACATGAACACTGAAGCTTTCTTT | CASSYSEGYMNTEAFF | . | . | TRBJ1-1 | TRBV6-5
TGCAGCGTTGGACAGCAAGAGACCCAGTACTTC | CSVGQQETQYF | . | . | TRBJ2-5 | TRBV29-1
TGTGCCAGTAGGGGCCTAGAGGCTCCCGGGGAGCTGTTTTTT | CASRGLEAPGELFF | . | . | TRBJ2-2 | TRBV19
TGTGCCAGCAAGGCCGTAAGGGCAACTAATGAAAAACTGTTTTTT | CASKAVRATNEKLFF | . | once | TRBJ1-4 | TRBV21-1
TGTGCCAGCAGTTTAGAAAGCTCCTACAATGAGCAGTTCTTC | CASSLESSYNEQFF | . | once | TRBJ2-1 | TRBV27
TGTGCCAGAAGGACAGATACGCAGTATTTT | CARRTDTQYF | . | . | TRBJ2-3 | TRBV2
TGTGCCAGCAGTTCTAAGTTAGGGAGGGCTAATGAAAAACTGTTTTTT | CASSSKLGRANEKLFF | . | . | TRBJ1-4 | TRBV6-6
TGTGCCGGGGGGGAGCGGGAAACCGGGGAGCTGTTTTTT | CAGGERETGELFF | TRBD2 | few | TRBJ2-2 | TRBV28
TGTGCCAGCACTTGGGTAGCGGACTCCTACAATGAGCAGTTCTTC | CASTWVADSYNEQFF | . | . | TRBJ2-1 | TRBV28
TGTGCCAGCAGTGATGCCAGGGAGGGTAACTATGGCTACACCTTC | CASSDAREGNYGYTF | . | . | TRBJ1-2 | TRBV25-1
TGTGCCAGCAGTTTGACTTCGCAGGGACGATCTAACTATGGCTACACCTTC | CASSLTSQGRSNYGYTF | . | . | TRBJ1-2 | TRBV27
TGTGCCAGCAGTTTAGGGGCACCCTACGAGCAGTACTTC | CASSLGAPYEQYF | . | once | TRBJ2-7 | TRBV27
TGTGCCAGCAGTTTTAAAGCCAGGGGAGGCTACGAGCAGTACTTC | CASSFKARGGYEQYF | . | . | TRBJ2-7 | TRBV28
TGCGCCAGCAGTGACCGAGGCCTGGGGTCGTACTACGAGCAGTACTTC | CASSDRGLGSYYEQYF | . | . | TRBJ2-7 | TRBV10-2
TGCGCCAGCAGTGTGGACCCCGACTTCAATGAGCAGTTCTTC | CASSVDPDFNEQFF | . | . | TRBJ2-1 | TRBV10-2
TGTGCCAGCAGCTTAGCGGGTTGGTCAGCTCAGGAGACCCAGTACTTC | CASSLAGWSAQETQYF | . | . | TRBJ2-5 | TRBV7-2
TGCGCCAGCAGCGGACCTGAGGGACCCGACAGGGAGAGGAGATCTAACTATGGCTACACCTTC | CASSGPEGPDRERRSNYGYTF | TRBD1 | . | TRBJ1-2 | TRBV5-1
TGTGCCAGCAGAAACCAGGGAACAGGTACCTACGAGCAGTACTTC | CASRNQGTGTYEQYF | . | . | TRBJ2-7 | TRBV28
TGTGCCAGCAGTGGGGTGCGGGCGCAAGCCTACGAGCAGTACTTC | CASSGVRAQAYEQYF | . | . | TRBJ2-7 | TRBV2
TGTGCCAGCTTCCCTGAGCGGGTTCTTAGCACAGATACGCAGTATTTT | CASFPERVLSTDTQYF | . | . | TRBJ2-3 | TRBV28
TGTGCCAGCAGTCCAATAGCGGGAGTGTCCTACAATGAGCAGTTCTTC | CASSPIAGVSYNEQFF | TRBD2 | . | TRBJ2-1 | TRBV28
TGTGCCAGCAGTTACTCGAGCCCAGGGAGCCCCTATGGCTACACCTTC | CASSYSSPGSPYGYTF | . | . | TRBJ1-2 | TRBV6-5
TGTGCCAGCGGACTAGCGCATTACAATGAGCAGTTCTTC | CASGLAHYNEQFF | TRBD2 | . | TRBJ2-1 | TRBV6-1
TGTGCCAGACAGGGGGCCGGGGAGCTGTTTTTT | CARQGAGELFF | . | . | TRBJ2-2 | TRBV21-1
TGTGCCAGCAGTTGGGGGCAGGGATTGCAGCCCCAGCATTTT | CASSWGQGLQPQHF | . | . | TRBJ1-5 | TRBV28
TGTGCCAGTAGTATAGATTATGCAGGGCCCTACGAGCAGTACTTC | CASSIDYAGPYEQYF | . | . | TRBJ2-7 | TRBV19
TGTGCCAGCAGCCAGACGACAGGGGATTATAGCAATCAGCCCCAGCATTTT | CASSQTTGDYSNQPQHF | TRBD1 | . | TRBJ1-5 | TRBV7-9
TGTGCCAGCAGTACCGGGACAGATGTGGGAGACACCATATATTTT | CASSTGTDVGDTIYF | TRBD1 | once | TRBJ1-3 | TRBV28